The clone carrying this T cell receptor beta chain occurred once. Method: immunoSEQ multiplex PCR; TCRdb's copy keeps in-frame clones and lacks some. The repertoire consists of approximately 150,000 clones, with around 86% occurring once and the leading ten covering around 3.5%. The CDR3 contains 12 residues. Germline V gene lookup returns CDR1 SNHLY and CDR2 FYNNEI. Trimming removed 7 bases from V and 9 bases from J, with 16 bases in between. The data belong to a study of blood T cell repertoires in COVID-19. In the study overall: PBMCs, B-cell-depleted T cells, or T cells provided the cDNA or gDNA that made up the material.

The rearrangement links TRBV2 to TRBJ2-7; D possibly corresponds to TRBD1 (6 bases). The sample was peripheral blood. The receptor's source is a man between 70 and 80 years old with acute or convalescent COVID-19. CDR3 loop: CASTQTGTGQYF. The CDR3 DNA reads TGTGCCAGCACCCAGACAGGTACTGGGCAGTACTTC.